Sequencing of this T cell receptor (beta chain) was carried out in a study of blood T cell repertoires in COVID-19. Study context: There were acute and convalescent COVID-19 samples, and they came from the United States, Italy and Spain. PBMCs, B-cell-depleted T cells, or T cells were the source of the cDNA or gDNA that made up the material.

The table came from immunoSEQ multiplex PCR; TCRdb's copy has only in-frame clones and leaves some out. The sample records tens of thousands of clones, 85% to 90% being singletons. Trimming removed 3 bases at V and 7 bases at J, with 13 bases between. CDR3 length: 13 residues. Germline CDR1 SGHTA, CDR2 FQGTGA. The rearrangement links TRBV7-3 to TRBJ2-7; perhaps TRBD2 as D (5 bases). Material: peripheral blood. The receptor comes from a man in his 70s with acute or convalescent COVID-19. This CDR3 is CASSFTITGEQYF. The DNA of the CDR3 is TGTGCCAGCAGCTTTACCATTACGGGGGAGCAGTACTTC.